What follows are 10 T cell receptor beta chains derived from one specimen sequenced in a study of cytomegalovirus exposure and HLA in healthy donors. The study ran its PCR with 60 Vbeta and 13 Jbeta primers. TCRdb's table, derived via immunoSEQ multiplex PCR, lists solely in-frame clones and lacks some. The sample includes 210,000 or so clones, over 70% of them seen just once. The source material was PBMCs. Receptors originate from a boy aged 2-15 years in good health and CMV-seronegative.

The chain couples TRBV5-1 to TRBJ1-1; D remains unclear. The CDR3 consists of 13 residues. V lost 2 bases and J 0 bases, leaving 5 bases between the germline ends. Germline V CDR1 and CDR2: SGHRS, YFSETQ. In nucleotides, the CDR3 is TGCGCCAGCAGCTTACATCTGAACACTGAAGCTTTCTTT. This gives the protein CASSLHLNTEAFF.

The J gene is TRBJ2-3, the V gene TRBV4-1; 12 bases line up with TRBD2. Trimming took 1 base from V and 2 from J; bases not matched to a gene: 7. CDR1 and CDR2 from the germline V gene are MGHRA and YSYEKL. This CDR3 has 18 residues. CDR3 DNA sequence: TGCGCCAGCAGCCAAGTGCGTGCTAGCGGGGGGGTCACAGATACGCAGTATTTT. This codes for CASSQVRASGGVTDTQYF.

The V and J genes are TRBV6-5 and TRBJ1-3, with 7 bases fitting TRBD1. J gave up 0 bases and V 2 bases, and 1 base lay outside the gene matches. This CDR3 has 15 residues. Germline CDR1 reads MNHEY; CDR2 reads SVGAGI. The CDR3 sequence: CASSYDRVSGNTIYF. CDR3 bases: TGTGCCAGCAGTTACGACAGGGTCTCTGGAAACACCATATATTTT.

The chain uses TRBV7-6 and TRBJ1-2, with D possibly matching TRBD1 (5 bases). This CDR3 has 14 residues. V gave up 4 bases and J gave up 0 bases, with 9 bases separating them. Germline values: CDR1 SGHVS, CDR2 FNYEAQ. CDR3 residues: CASSSRTPNYGYTF. In DNA, the CDR3 is TGTGCCAGCAGCTCTAGGACACCTAACTATGGCTACACCTTC.

The chain has TRBV19 and TRBJ2-2; D is uncertain. Between the trimmed V and J ends, which lost 7 bases and 2 bases, there was a span of 8 bases. This CDR3 is built from 13 residues. The germline V gene encodes CDR1 LNHDA and CDR2 SQIVND (reference sequence). The CDR3 spells CASITLNTGELFF. As DNA, the CDR3 is TGTGCCAGTATTACACTAAACACCGGGGAGCTGTTTTTT.

J is TRBJ2-5 and V is TRBV7-9; 9 bases line up with TRBD1. Matching the DNA end better, TRBJ2-7 makes the J call doubtful. CDR1 and CDR2 (germline): SEHNR, FQNEAQ (reference sequence). CDR3 length: 14 amino acids. DNA of the CDR3: TGTGCCAGCAGCTCCGGGACAGGGTTCTACGAGCAGTACTTC. Protein product: CASSSGTGFYEQYF.

The chain links TRBV6-5 to TRBJ1-1; D remains ambiguous. This CDR3 is 13 amino acids long. Per germline, CDR1 MNHEY and CDR2 SVGAGI. Trimming removed 5 bases at V and 3 bases at J, with 10 bases between. The CDR3 DNA sequence: TGTGCCAGCAGTGTTCGTGGGCACACTGAAGCTTTCTTT. Protein: CASSVRGHTEAFF.

The chain has TRBV4-2 and TRBJ2-3; D perhaps matches TRBD2 (5 bases). Germline CDR1 reads LGHNA; CDR2 reads YNFKEQ. Trimming left V 0 bases short and J 1 base short, with 11 bases between. The CDR3 loop spans 16 amino acids. CDR3 loop: CASSQEPTRGTDTQYF. The CDR3 nucleotides are TGTGCCAGCAGCCAAGAACCCACGCGGGGCACAGATACGCAGTATTTT.

This CDR3 reads CASSEAYHTSYEQYF. DNA of the CDR3: TGTGCCAGCAGTGAAGCCTACCATACCTCCTACGAGCAGTACTTC. The J gene is TRBJ2-7, the V gene TRBV2; D is unclear. The CDR3 is 15 residues long. Trimming removed 0 bases from V and 0 bases from J, with 9 bases in between. Per germline, CDR1 SNHLY and CDR2 FYNNEI.

J is TRBJ1-1 and V is TRBV4-1; 8 nucleotides align to TRBD1. Trimming removed 2 bases from V and 6 bases from J; junction bases left unmatched: 5. Germline V gene data show CDR1 as MGHRA and CDR2 as YSYEKL. The CDR3 contains 14 residues. The chain's CDR3 is CASSQTGGRAEAFF. CDR3 bases: TGCGCCAGCAGCCAAACAGGGGGTCGTGCTGAAGCTTTCTTT.